Following are 24 T cell receptor beta chains from one sample sequenced in a study of cytomegalovirus exposure and HLA in healthy donors. PCR employed 60 Vbeta and 13 Jbeta primers. Profiling relied on immunoSEQ multiplex PCR, and the TCRdb table lists in-frame clones only, not all of them. The repertoire includes about 140,000 clones, around 80% of them detected once, and roughly 2.9% sits in the top ten. The sequenced sample consisted of PBMCs. The receptors here all came from a woman between 25 and 40 years old in good health and CMV-seronegative.

For the CDR3, the DNA is TGTGCCTGGAACCTCATGAGCGGACAAGAGACCCAGTACTTC. It yields the protein CAWNLMSGQETQYF. The J gene is TRBJ2-5, the V gene TRBV30; TRBD2 is a possible D gene (5 bases). Germline CDR1 GTSNPN, CDR2 SVGIG (reference sequence). The germline V and J ends were trimmed by 4 bases and 2 bases, with 14 bases remaining between them. This CDR3 has 14 residues.

The CDR3 here is CASSQTGLYEQYF. Written as DNA, the CDR3 is TGCGCCAGCAGCCAAACGGGACTATACGAGCAGTACTTC. The V and J genes are TRBV4-1 and TRBJ2-7; TRBD2 agrees at 7 bases. The CDR3 consists of 13 residues. J was trimmed by 4 bases and V by 2 bases; bases with no gene match: 2. Germline CDR1 MGHRA, CDR2 YSYEKL.

J is TRBJ1-5 and V is TRBV10-3; D uncertain. The germline gives CDR1 ENHRY, CDR2 SYGVKD. The CDR3 sequence is 12 residues long. V gave up 10 bases and J gave up 1 base, with 8 bases separating them. Written as DNA, the CDR3 is TGTGCCACCCGGTCGAGCAATCAGCCCCAGCATTTT. It specifies CATRSSNQPQHF.

The chain joins TRBV9 to TRBJ1-3; tentative D call: TRBD1 (6 bases). Trimming shortened V by 2 bases and J by 8 bases, and 20 bases separated the two germline ends. The CDR3 is 16 amino acids. CDR1 is SGDLS and CDR2 is YYNGEE in the germline V gene. The CDR3 loop is CASSVSHRARYDTIYF. The CDR3 DNA sequence: TGTGCCAGCAGCGTCTCACACAGGGCCCGCTACGACACCATATATTTT.

There are a few counts of this clone. The DNA of the CDR3 is TGTGCCAGCAGAGAGGACAGGCTGAACACTGAAGCTTTCTTT. Residues: CASREDRLNTEAFF. V and J are TRBV6-1 and TRBJ1-1; 7 bases are shared with TRBD1. The germline CDR1 and CDR2 sequences are MNHNS and SASEGT. CDR3 length equals 14 residues. V was clipped by 6 bases and J by 0 bases; unmatched bases: 4.

CDR3 sequence reads: CASRKGGGGTGELFF. CDR3 coding DNA: TGTGCCAGCAGGAAAGGGGGAGGGGGGACCGGGGAGCTGTTTTTT. The chain combines TRBV21-1 with TRBJ2-2; the table names TRBD2, a call not compared with the DNA. TRBV21-1 is a recognized pseudogene. CDR3 length equals 15 residues.

This clone was seen a few times. The chain uses TRBV4-1 and TRBJ2-7; 9 bases line up with TRBD1. The V segment lost 0 bases and the J segment 3 bases; nucleotides outside the gene matches: 21. In germline, CDR1 is MGHRA, CDR2 YSYEKL. CDR3 length: 21 amino acids. The CDR3 sequence: CASSQDIMGQGRISGLYEQYF. CDR3 nucleotides: TGCGCCAGCAGCCAAGATATTATGGGACAGGGAAGAATCTCGGGCCTCTACGAGCAGTACTTC.

The chain employs TRBV30 and TRBJ1-1, with 9 bases lining up with TRBD1. CDR1 is GTSNPN, CDR2 SVGIG, per germline (reference sequence). The CDR3 has 13 amino acids. Losses at the gene ends were 8 bases for V and 3 bases for J; bases not matched to a gene: 7. This CDR3 reads CAGDRAVYTEAFF. CDR3 in DNA: TGTGCCGGGGACAGGGCAGTGTACACTGAAGCTTTCTTT.

This clone was seen more than once but under ten times. The chain has TRBV15 and TRBJ1-1, with 7 bases identical to TRBD1. CDR3 length equals 13 residues. The J segment lost 5 bases and the V segment lost 5 bases, leaving 5 bases of the junction unmatched. The germline V gene encodes CDR1 LNHNV and CDR2 YYDKDF (reference sequence). CDR3 loop: CATSSGGKTEAFF. The CDR3 DNA is TGTGCCACCAGCTCAGGGGGTAAGACTGAAGCTTTCTTT.

This clone appeared once. The chain recombines TRBV6-1 with TRBJ2-7; 10 nucleotides align to TRBD1. The J segment lost 6 bases and the V segment lost 7 bases, leaving 3 bases of the junction unmatched. Per germline, CDR1 MNHNS and CDR2 SASEGT. CDR3 length: 12 residues. As DNA, the CDR3 is TGTGCCAGCAAGGACAGGGGGGGCGAGCAGTACTTC. Translation: CASKDRGGEQYF.

The CDR3 region is CASSLVTGVEEKLFF. CDR3 DNA sequence: TGTGCCAGCAGCTTGGTGACAGGGGTGGAGGAAAAACTGTTTTTT. The chain joins TRBV7-2 to TRBJ1-4, with 8 bases fitting TRBD1. V lost 3 bases to trimming and J lost 8 bases; unmatched junction nucleotides: 8. The CDR3 loop spans 15 amino acids. Germline CDR1 is SGHTA and CDR2 is FQGNSA.

This clone was seen a single time. The genes are TRBV7-3 and TRBJ2-7; tentatively, D is TRBD1 (6 bases). This CDR3 is 15 amino acids long. V shed 8 bases and J shed 0 bases, with 17 bases lying between them. CDR1 is SGHTA and CDR2 is FQGTGA in the germline V gene. In DNA, the CDR3 is TGTGCCAGCGGGCTTGATTGGACAGACTCCTACGAGCAGTACTTC. Protein sequence: CASGLDWTDSYEQYF.

This chain links TRBV7-9 with TRBJ1-1; TRBD1 aligns across 8 bases. V lost 5 bases to trimming and J lost 6 bases; unmatched junction nucleotides: 8. Germline CDR1 SEHNR, CDR2 FQNEAQ (reference sequence). The CDR3 is made up of 14 amino acids. The CDR3 DNA reads as TGTGCCAGCAGCCTCGGACAGGGTGTAGCTGAAGCTTTCTTT. Amino acids: CASSLGQGVAEAFF.

V gene TRBV28 combines with J gene TRBJ1-1, with a weak D call TRBD1 (6 bases). CDR1 and CDR2 (germline): MDHEN, SYDVKM. The CDR3 consists of 14 residues. The ends were cut back, 5 bases at V and 4 bases at J, with 14 bases in the middle. CDR3 region: CASSPGQGFTEAFF. CDR3 sequence (DNA): TGTGCCAGCAGTCCGGGGCAGGGGTTCACTGAAGCTTTCTTT.

The chain uses TRBV20-1 and TRBJ2-1; the D is unclear. V was pared by 5 bases and J by 7 bases, with 9 bases between. This CDR3 comprises 11 residues. CDR1 is DFQATT, CDR2 SNEGSKA, per germline (reference sequence). This CDR3 is CSAPVRNEQFF. CDR3 in DNA: TGCAGTGCTCCTGTACGGAATGAGCAGTTCTTC.

The rearrangement links TRBV19 to TRBJ2-7, with TRBD2 identical over 7 bases. CDR1 LNHDA and CDR2 SQIVND come from the germline V gene (reference sequence). Trimming at V came to 10 bases and at J to 4 bases, leaving 10 bases not matched to a gene. The CDR3 covers 13 residues. The CDR3 DNA reads as TGTGCCACCATGGGACTACCCGGGTACGAGCAGTACTTC. This gives the protein CATMGLPGYEQYF.

The chain is built from TRBV2 and TRBJ1-4, with 7 positions matching TRBD1. Germline CDR1 SNHLY, CDR2 FYNNEI. The CDR3 totals 14 residues. J lost 5 bases, V lost 3 bases, and 3 bases had no gene match. The CDR3 sequence is CASSDSRGNEKLFF. CDR3 in DNA: TGTGCCAGCAGTGATAGCAGGGGGAATGAAAAACTGTTTTTT.

The J gene is TRBJ1-4, the V gene TRBV12-5, with D perhaps matching TRBD1 (6 bases). This CDR3 is built from 14 residues. Germline CDR1 LGHNT, CDR2 FRNRAP. The V end lost 6 bases, the J end lost 3 bases, and 11 bases lay between the germline ends. The CDR3 DNA reads TGTGCTAGTGGGGCCGGGACATCTAATGAAAAACTGTTTTTT. It encodes CASGAGTSNEKLFF.

The rearrangement links TRBV19 to TRBJ2-3; no clear D gene. CDR1 is LNHDA, CDR2 SQIVND, per germline (reference sequence). The CDR3 length is 13 residues. Trimming left V 5 bases short and J 1 base short, with 7 bases between. CDR3 coding DNA: TGTGCCAGTAGTGAAACAGGCACAGATACGCAGTATTTT. It encodes CASSETGTDTQYF.

In DNA form, the CDR3 reads TGTGCCAGCAGCCTGAGCGGTAATAGCGGCTACACCTTC. It is translated as CASSLSGNSGYTF. V and J are TRBV5-6 and TRBJ1-2; D gene uncertain. The CDR3 totals 13 residues. Germline assignment: CDR1 SGHDT and CDR2 YYEEEE. V gave up 4 bases and J gave up 8 bases, with 15 bases separating them.

The chain joins TRBV29-1 to TRBJ2-1, with 7 nucleotides matching TRBD2. Germline V gives CDR1 SQVTM, CDR2 ANQGSEA. The ends lost 3 bases at V and 0 bases at J; junction bases unmatched: 8. The CDR3 sequence is 16 residues long. CDR3 residues: CSVDFVGGSSYNEQFF. Here the CDR3 DNA reads TGCAGCGTTGATTTTGTGGGAGGGAGCTCCTACAATGAGCAGTTCTTC.

This clone appeared a few times. J is TRBJ2-7 and V is TRBV5-1; 8 nucleotides match TRBD1. J gave up 2 bases and V 2 bases, and 9 bases lay outside the gene matches. The CDR3 runs to 16 residues. Germline V gene data show CDR1 as SGHRS and CDR2 as YFSETQ. Here the CDR3 reads CASSFSTGELPYEQYF. The CDR3 nucleotides are TGCGCCAGCAGCTTTTCGACAGGGGAGTTACCCTACGAGCAGTACTTC. Using reference TRBV5-1 and TRBJ2-7 for the parts outside the CDR3, the full variable domain is KAGVTQTPRYLIKTRGQQVTLSCSPISGHRSVSWYQQTPGQGLQFLFEYFSETQRNKGNFPGRFSGRQFSNSRSEMNVSTLELGDSALYLCASSFSTGELPYEQYFGPGTRLTVT.

The genes are TRBV19 and TRBJ2-7; 11 nucleotides line up with TRBD1. The CDR3 runs 15 residues. The V and J ends lost 8 bases and 7 bases, in that order; junction bases with no gene match: 13. In germline, CDR1 is LNHDA, CDR2 SQIVND (reference sequence). The CDR3 sequence is CASLPAGTGGLEQYF. The CDR3 DNA follows: TGTGCCAGTCTTCCCGCCGGGACAGGGGGACTGGAGCAGTACTTC.

The J gene is TRBJ2-5, the V gene TRBV7-9, with 8 positions matching TRBD1. TRBJ2-7 matches the DNA end more closely, so the J call is doubtful. The CDR3 sequence is 15 residues long. The germline gives CDR1 SEHNR, CDR2 FQNEAQ (reference sequence). The CDR3 reads CASSLAPGGVYEQYF. CDR3 coding DNA: TGTGCCAGCAGCTTAGCGCCAGGGGGCGTATACGAGCAGTACTTC.